This TCR beta chain was recovered during a study of shared clonotypes between healthy human individuals. The study's findings and limits: Sequencing depth was expected to influence donor clonotype sharing. With a few donors compared, 4.5% to 6.5% of naive CD4 clonotypes were shared. Generation probabilities were higher for clonotypes shared across all four sorted-subset donors than for unshared ones. Few donors restricted represented genetic and exposure-history diversity.

Cells designated naive CD8 were CD45RO-negative and were positively selected for CCR7, with terminally differentiated effector memory CD45RA+ cells excluded. As concerns this clone: The antigen is not known. Other DNA sequences in this specimen translate into the identical CDR3.

Clones were sequenced by immunoSEQ multiplex PCR, and TCRdb holds only the in-frame ones, with some missing. The repertoire consists of 750,000 to 1,000,000 clones, with 80% to 95% occurring once and the leading ten covering approximately 25%. The TCR originated in a man aged 25 to 40 in good health. The sequencing input was naive CD8+ T cells sorted from blood.

The CDR3 sequence: CASSLLAPYEQYF. DNA of the CDR3: TGTGCCAGCAGCTTACTGGCGCCCTACGAGCAGTACTTC. The V call is TRBV7-2, the J call TRBJ2-7; D call uncertain. V was clipped by 2 bases and J by 2 bases, with 7 bases between them. Germline V gives CDR1 SGHTA, CDR2 FQGNSA. The length of the CDR3 is 13 residues.